This T cell receptor (beta chain) was sequenced for a study of regulatory T cells in long-lasting Graves disease. In this sample, this clonotype turned up many times. Combining iRepertoire HTBI primers with Arm-PCR of CDR3 regions, the authors built TCR beta libraries. Using its own MiXCR run on the multiplex PCR reads, TCRdb lists one record per CDR3 protein. The sample has over 450,000 distinct CDR3 sequences; 12% are singletons. Trimming pared 1 base from V and 7 bases from J, leaving 11 bases between. Germline CDR1 DFQATT, CDR2 SNEGSKA (reference sequence). The CDR3 sequence is 12 residues long. Time point defined: newly diagnosed GD, antithyroid drugs for less than 3 months. Following extraction of RNA from PBMCs, that RNA was used to make the TCR library. The sample was also reused in another study, on T cells in Graves' hyperthyroidism and ophthalmopathy. That work contributes: A set of HTBI primers served as the primers for a first-round RT-PCR of the TCR CDR3. Ophthalmopathy got predicted by the model a median approximately 6.3 months before its onset.

The origin of this receptor is a woman in her twenties or thirties with Graves disease. The sample was peripheral blood mononuclear cells (PBMCs), taken at new diagnosis, from a patient treated with antithyroid drugs. The rearrangement links TRBV20-1 to TRBJ2-7; D remains ambiguous. DNA for the CDR3: TGCAGTGCTAGAGCTCCTAGTGGGGAGCAGTACTTC. Its protein is CSARAPSGEQYF.